This T cell receptor beta chain was obtained from a study of T cells in Graves' hyperthyroidism and ophthalmopathy. V lost 5 bases to trimming and J lost 1 base; unmatched junction nucleotides: 8. Germline loops: CDR1 SGHAT, CDR2 FQNNGV. The CDR3 is made up of 17 amino acids. Authors of the study amplified TCR beta CDR3 regions from RNA transcripts. The HTBI primer set served for first-round RT-PCR of the TCR CDR3. From the multiplex PCR reads, TCRdb called clonotypes with MiXCR, one entry per CDR3 protein. This sample has 400,000 to 600,000 distinct CDR3 sequences, with 20% found just once. Sequenced: blood. The V gene is TRBV11-2, the J gene TRBJ2-7; TRBD2 agrees at 13 bases. The source is a man aged 18 to 29 with Graves' hyperthyroidism. The CDR3 bases are TGTGCCAGCAGCCGCGGGACTAGCGGGGTTAAGTCCTACGAGCAGTACTTC. This gives the protein CASSRGTSGVKSYEQYF.